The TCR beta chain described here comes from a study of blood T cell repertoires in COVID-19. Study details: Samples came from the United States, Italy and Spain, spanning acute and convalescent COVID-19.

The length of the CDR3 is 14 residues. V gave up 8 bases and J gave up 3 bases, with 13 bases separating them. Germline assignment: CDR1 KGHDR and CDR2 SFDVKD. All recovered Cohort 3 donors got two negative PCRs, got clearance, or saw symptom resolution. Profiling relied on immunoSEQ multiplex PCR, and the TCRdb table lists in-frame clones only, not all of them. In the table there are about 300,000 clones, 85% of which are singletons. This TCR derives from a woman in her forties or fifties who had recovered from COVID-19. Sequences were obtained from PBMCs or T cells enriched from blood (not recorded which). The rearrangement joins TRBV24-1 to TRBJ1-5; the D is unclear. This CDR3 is CATNLEGNNQPQHF. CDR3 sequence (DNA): TGTGCCACCAATTTGGAGGGAAACAATCAGCCCCAGCATTTT.